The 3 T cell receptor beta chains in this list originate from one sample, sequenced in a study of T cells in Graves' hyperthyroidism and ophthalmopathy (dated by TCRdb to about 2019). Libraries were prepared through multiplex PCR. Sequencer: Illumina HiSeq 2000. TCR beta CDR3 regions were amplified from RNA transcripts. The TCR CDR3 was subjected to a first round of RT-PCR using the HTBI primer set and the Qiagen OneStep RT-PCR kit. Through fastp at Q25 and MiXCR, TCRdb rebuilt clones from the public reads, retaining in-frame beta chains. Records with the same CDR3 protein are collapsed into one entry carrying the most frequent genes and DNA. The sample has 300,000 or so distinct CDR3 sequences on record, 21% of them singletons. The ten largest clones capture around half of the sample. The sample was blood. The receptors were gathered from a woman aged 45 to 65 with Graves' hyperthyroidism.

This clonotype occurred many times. This chain's CDR3 is CAWSATGYNSPLHF. In DNA form, the CDR3 reads TGTGCCTGGAGCGCTACAGGGTACAATTCACCCCTCCACTTT. The chain couples TRBV30 to TRBJ1-6; TRBD1 is a possible D gene (6 bases). Looked up from germline, CDR1 is GTSNPN and CDR2 is SVGIG (reference sequence). The CDR3 sequence is 14 residues long. Trimming removed 3 bases from V and 7 bases from J, with 13 bases in between.

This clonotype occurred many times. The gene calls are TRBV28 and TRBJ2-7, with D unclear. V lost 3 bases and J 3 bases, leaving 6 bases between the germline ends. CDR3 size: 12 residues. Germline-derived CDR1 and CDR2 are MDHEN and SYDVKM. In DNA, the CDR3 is TGTGCCAGCAGTTTTCTCTTCTACGAGCAGTACTTC. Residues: CASSFLFYEQYF. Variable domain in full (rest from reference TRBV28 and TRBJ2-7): DVKVTQSSRYLVKRTGEKVFLECVQDMDHENMFWYRQDPGLGLRLIYFSYDVKMKEKGDIPEGYSVSREKKERFSLILESASTNQTSMYLCASSFLFYEQYFGPGTRLTVT.

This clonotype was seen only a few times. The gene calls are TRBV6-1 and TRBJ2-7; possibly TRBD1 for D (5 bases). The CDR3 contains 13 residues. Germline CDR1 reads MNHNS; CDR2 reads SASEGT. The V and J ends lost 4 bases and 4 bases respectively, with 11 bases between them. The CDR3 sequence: CASSVDTGYEQYF. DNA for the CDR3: TGTGCCAGCAGTGTGGATACAGGATACGAGCAGTACTTC.